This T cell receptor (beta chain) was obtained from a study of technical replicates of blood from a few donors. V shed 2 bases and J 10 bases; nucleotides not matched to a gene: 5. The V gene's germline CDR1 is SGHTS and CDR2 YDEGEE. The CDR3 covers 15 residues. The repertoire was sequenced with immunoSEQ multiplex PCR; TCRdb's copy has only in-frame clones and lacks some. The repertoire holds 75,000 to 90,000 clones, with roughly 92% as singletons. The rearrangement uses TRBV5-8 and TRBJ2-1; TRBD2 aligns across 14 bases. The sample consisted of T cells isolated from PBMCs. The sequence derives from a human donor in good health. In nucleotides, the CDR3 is TGTGCCAGCAGCTTTGGACTAGCGGGAGGCGACGAGCAGTTCTTC. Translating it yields CASSFGLAGGDEQFF.